This T cell receptor (beta chain) was documented in a study of T-cell memory formation after mild COVID-19. The CDR3 extends over 16 amino acids. Looked up from germline, CDR1 is LGHNA and CDR2 is YNFKEQ. With 3 bases clipped from V and 4 bases from J, the junction kept 7 bases outside the gene matches. This clonotype was counted only a few times. TCRdb re-called the 5' RACE reads with MiXCR, one entry per CDR3 protein. Here the sample spans over 350,000 distinct CDR3 sequences, more than 20% being singletons. The receptor was isolated from an adult woman who had mild COVID-19 (a few samples of this study predate the infection). Cell type and time point are not known. J is TRBJ2-1 and V is TRBV4-2; 9 bases are a match to TRBD2. The specimen sequenced was PBMCs or a T cell subset sorted from them (not recorded which). The CDR3 region has the DNA TGTGCCAGCAGCCACCTACCGACTAGCGGATACAATGAGCAGTTCTTC. Protein: CASSHLPTSGYNEQFF.